This T cell receptor (beta chain) came from a study of CD8 T cells in Susac syndrome. CD8+ and CD4+ T cells circulating in blood were sequenced for TCR beta. The CD8+ and CD4+ T cells were isolated magnetically using a negative isolation approach, whereas the TEMRA cells were enriched by FACS. J lost 5 bases, V lost 4 bases, and 6 bases had no gene match. CDR1 and CDR2 from the germline V gene are SGHDN and FVKESK. This CDR3 is 14 amino acids long. With random hexamers, roughly 0.45 to 1 ug RNA was reverse transcribed. immunoSEQ multiplex PCR amplified TCR beta CDR3 across 54 Vbeta, 13 Jbeta. TCRdb reprocessed the immunoSEQ multiplex PCR reads with MiXCR, giving one entry per CDR3 protein. The data contain about 300,000 distinct CDR3 sequences, about 91% of them singletons. This clonotype was counted between two and nine times.

This chain joins TRBV14 and TRBJ2-7; 9 bases are shared with TRBD2. Sequencing used CD4+ T cells from PBMCs. The TCR originated in a human donor with multiple sclerosis. The DNA of the CDR3 is TGTGCCAGCAGCCTGACTAGCGGTTCCCACGAGCAGTACTTC. As protein: CASSLTSGSHEQYF.